A single sample gave rise to the 23 T cell receptor beta chains below, sequenced in a study of early T cells in non-severe SARS-CoV-2 infection. TCRdb called the 5' RACE reads again in MiXCR, with one record for every CDR3 protein. The sample lists tens of thousands of distinct CDR3 sequences, approximately 5% occurring once. Material for sequencing was whole blood. The receptors here all came from an adult who was a healthcare worker with PCR-confirmed SARS-CoV-2 infection or an uninfected control (not recorded which).

This clonotype appeared many times. The genes are TRBV7-9 and TRBJ1-2; D remains ambiguous. Trimming removed 1 base at V and 1 base at J, with 4 bases between. CDR3 size: 13 residues. Germline V lookup: CDR1 SEHNR, CDR2 FQNEAQ (reference sequence). Here the CDR3 reads CASSLGYNYGYTF. Written as DNA, the CDR3 is TGTGCCAGCAGCTTAGGATATAACTATGGCTACACCTTC. Filled out from reference TRBV7-9 and TRBJ1-2, the complete variable domain reads DTGVSQNPRHKITKRGQNVTFRCDPISEHNRLYWYRQTLGQGPEFLTYFQNEAQLEKSRLLSDRFSAERPKGSFSTLEIQRTEQGDSAMYLCASSLGYNYGYTFGSGTRLTVV.

This clonotype was recorded many times. The chain is built from TRBV5-1 and TRBJ2-1, with a possible D match to TRBD2 (6 bases). The V and J ends lost 4 bases and 6 bases respectively, with 17 bases between them. This CDR3 has 15 amino acids. CDR1 is SGHRS and CDR2 is YFSETQ in the germline V gene. CDR3 in amino acids: CASSRGPGTFNEQFF. The CDR3 DNA reads as TGCGCCAGCAGCCGTGGACCCGGGACTTTCAATGAGCAGTTCTTC.

There are many counts of this clonotype. The chain combines TRBV7-9 with TRBJ2-3; TRBD1 aligns across 7 bases. Germline values: CDR1 SEHNR, CDR2 FQNEAQ (reference sequence). The CDR3 is 14 amino acids. V was clipped by 3 bases and J by 6 bases; unmatched bases: 6. The CDR3 spells CASSFDRAADTQYF. CDR3 nucleotides: TGTGCCAGCAGCTTCGACAGGGCCGCGGATACGCAGTATTTT. The variable domain in full, completed from reference TRBV7-9 and TRBJ2-3, reads DTGVSQNPRHKITKRGQNVTFRCDPISEHNRLYWYRQTLGQGPEFLTYFQNEAQLEKSRLLSDRFSAERPKGSFSTLEIQRTEQGDSAMYLCASSFDRAADTQYFGPGTRLTVL.

The chain links TRBV15 to TRBJ2-3, with D uncertain. The germline CDR1 and CDR2 sequences are LNHNV and YYDKDF (reference sequence). V shed 0 bases and J shed 3 bases, with 7 bases lying between them. The CDR3 sequence is 14 residues long. CDR3 nucleotide sequence: TGTGCCACCAGCAGAGATCCATGGACAGATACGCAGTATTTT. This gives the protein CATSRDPWTDTQYF.

This rearrangement joins TRBV9 to TRBJ2-3; D is ambiguous. CDR3 size: 15 residues. Germline V gene lookup returns CDR1 SGDLS and CDR2 YYNGEE. Trimming cost V 3 bases and J 2 bases, with 13 bases left between them. CDR3 residues: CASSALTRSTDTQYF. The DNA for the CDR3 is TGTGCCAGCAGCGCGTTGACAAGGTCCACAGATACGCAGTATTTT.

This clonotype was recorded many times. V is TRBV10-3 and J is TRBJ1-6; the D gene is possibly TRBD1 (6 bases). The CDR3 runs 17 residues. V lost 4 bases and J 0 bases, leaving 13 bases between the germline ends. Germline CDR1 ENHRY, CDR2 SYGVKD. CDR3 region: CAISGGGGSSYNSPLHF. For the CDR3, the DNA is TGTGCCATCAGTGGGGGGGGCGGCAGCTCCTATAATTCACCCCTCCACTTT.

By share, this clonotype counts as medium-sized (0.01 to 0.1%). The rearrangement joins TRBV6-5 to TRBJ2-5, with TRBD1 as a possible D gene (5 bases). The CDR3 contains 14 residues. Per the germline V gene, CDR1 is MNHEY and CDR2 is SVGAGI. V lost 5 bases to trimming and J lost 2 bases, with 12 bases between them. CDR3: CASSMDTWQETQYF. CDR3 coding DNA: TGTGCCAGCAGTATGGACACATGGCAAGAGACCCAGTACTTC.

This clonotype was picked up many times. This chain joins TRBV24-1 and TRBJ2-1; D perhaps matches TRBD1 (6 bases). Germline lookup yields CDR1 KGHDR and CDR2 SFDVKD. Trimming shortened V by 3 bases and J by 5 bases, and 13 bases separated the two germline ends. This CDR3 has 15 residues. Here the CDR3 reads CATSDPGPGDNEQFF. DNA of the CDR3: TGTGCCACCAGTGATCCCGGGCCAGGGGACAATGAGCAGTTCTTC.

V usage is TRBV6-5 and J usage is TRBJ2-5; D tentatively reads TRBD1 or TRBD2 (5 bases each). V was cut by 0 bases and J by 5 bases, with 10 bases left in between. This CDR3 has 14 amino acids. The germline V gene has CDR1 MNHEY and CDR2 SVGAGI. In DNA form, the CDR3 reads TGTGCCAGCAGTTACTCGGGGGAAAGGGAGACCCAGTACTTC. Protein: CASSYSGERETQYF.

This clonotype was seen many times. This chain links TRBV4-3 with TRBJ2-7; D possibly uses TRBD1 or TRBD2 (5 bases each). The CDR3 totals 15 residues. Germline loops: CDR1 LGHNA, CDR2 YSLEER. V dropped 2 bases and J dropped 2 bases, with 13 bases sitting between them. CDR3 coding DNA: TGCGCCAGCAGCCAACTGACGGGACGGACCTACGAGCAGTACTTC. It is translated as CASSQLTGRTYEQYF.

This clonotype occurred a few times. This chain uses TRBV29-1 with TRBJ1-6, with D maybe TRBD1 (5 bases). The CDR3 has 12 amino acids. V shed 7 bases and J shed 6 bases, with 10 bases lying between them. In germline, CDR1 is SQVTM, CDR2 ANQGSEA. The CDR3 DNA reads as TGCAGCGCCAGGGAGGGTAATTCACCCCTCCACTTT. Its protein product is CSAREGNSPLHF.

This clonotype is medium-sized. The chain employs TRBV7-9 and TRBJ2-1, with 7 bases aligning to TRBD2. Germline lookup yields CDR1 SEHNR and CDR2 FQNEAQ (reference sequence). With 0 bases clipped from V and 7 bases from J, the junction kept 6 bases outside the gene matches. CDR3 size: 15 residues. The CDR3 reads CASSLAGGLENEQFF. The CDR3 DNA reads as TGTGCCAGCAGCTTAGCGGGAGGGTTGGAGAATGAGCAGTTCTTC.

This clonotype has a count of ten or more. J is TRBJ2-5 and V is TRBV10-3; D gene ambiguous. The V end was cut by 0 bases, the J end by 2 bases, with 7 bases between. The CDR3 consists of 14 residues. CDR1 and CDR2 from the germline V gene are ENHRY and SYGVKD. The CDR3 spells CAISESNNQETQYF. The DNA for the CDR3 is TGTGCCATCAGTGAGTCTAACAATCAAGAGACCCAGTACTTC.

Many counts were recorded for this clonotype. The CDR3 DNA is TGTGCCAGCAGTGAAGCCTACAGGGGCCCTAATTCACCCCTCCACTTT. Its translation: CASSEAYRGPNSPLHF. This chain joins TRBV25-1 and TRBJ1-6, with 7 bases aligning to TRBD1. The CDR3 runs to 16 residues. The V gene end was trimmed by 2 bases and the J gene end by 6 bases; junction bases not matched to a gene: 7. Germline V gene lookup returns CDR1 MGHDK and CDR2 SYGVNS.

This clonotype has ten or more counts. The chain couples TRBV5-6 to TRBJ1-5; D is perhaps TRBD1 (5 bases). CDR3 size: 14 residues. Germline CDR1 and CDR2: SGHDT and YYEEEE. V was shortened by 2 bases and J by 0 bases, with 6 bases between the two germline ends. The CDR3, as DNA: TGTGCCAGCAGCTTCGGGGCTAGCAATCAGCCCCAGCATTTT. Amino acids: CASSFGASNQPQHF.

Ten or more counts support this clonotype. The chain has TRBV6-5 and TRBJ1-6; D not certain. Trimming removed 10 bases from V and 7 bases from J, with 23 bases in between. CDR1 is MNHEY, CDR2 SVGAGI, per germline. The CDR3 is 16 amino acids. The CDR3 nucleotides read TGTGCCACTGCGTTCGGACGGGTCAGCCTAAATTCACCCCTCCACTTT. Translated: CATAFGRVSLNSPLHF.

This clonotype was counted at least ten times. V and J are TRBV5-1 and TRBJ1-3; 7 nucleotides agree with TRBD1. Germline-derived CDR1 and CDR2 are SGHRS and YFSETQ. Trimming removed 1 base from V and 2 bases from J; junction bases left unmatched: 3. The CDR3 totals 15 residues. CDR3 protein: CASSLRQGTGNTIYF. DNA of the CDR3: TGCGCCAGCAGCTTGAGACAGGGCACTGGAAACACCATATATTTT.

This clonotype was detected only a few times. The V call is TRBV5-4, the J call TRBJ2-3; D not resolved. CDR1 SGHNT and CDR2 YYREEE come from the germline V gene (reference sequence). V lost 2 bases to trimming and J lost 3 bases, with 10 bases between them. There are 14 residues in the CDR3. The CDR3 DNA is TGTGCCAGCAGCTTTCAAGGAGTTACAGATACGCAGTATTTT. This encodes CASSFQGVTDTQYF.

This clonotype came up a few times. The CDR3 loop reads CASSLAGTGWATGELFF. The CDR3 nucleotides are TGTGCCAGCAGCTTAGCCGGGACAGGGTGGGCCACCGGGGAGCTGTTTTTT. The V gene is TRBV7-2, the J gene TRBJ2-2, with TRBD1 matching over 9 bases. Trimming at V came to 0 bases and at J to 4 bases, leaving 6 bases not matched to a gene. Germline V gene lookup returns CDR1 SGHTA and CDR2 FQGNSA. The CDR3 totals 17 residues.

This chain joins TRBV12-3 or TRBV12-4 and TRBJ2-1; D perhaps matches TRBD1 (6 bases). V lost 5 bases and J 8 bases, leaving 25 bases between the germline ends. The CDR3 has 17 residues. The CDR3 protein is CASSRRGNGNRIYEQFF. CDR3 in DNA: TGTGCCAGCAGTCGAAGGGGGAACGGGAATCGGATTTATGAGCAGTTCTTC.

This clonotype came up many times. The V and J genes are TRBV5-1 and TRBJ2-5, with TRBD1 matching over 8 bases. J was trimmed by 0 bases and V by 0 bases; bases with no gene match: 1. Germline V CDR1 and CDR2: SGHRS, YFSETQ. There are 15 residues in the CDR3. The CDR3 protein is CASSLDRGYQETQYF. CDR3 nucleotide sequence: TGCGCCAGCAGCTTGGACAGGGGGTACCAAGAGACCCAGTACTTC. Together with reference TRBV5-1 and TRBJ2-5, the CDR3 gives the full variable domain: KAGVTQTPRYLIKTRGQQVTLSCSPISGHRSVSWYQQTPGQGLQFLFEYFSETQRNKGNFPGRFSGRQFSNSRSEMNVSTLELGDSALYLCASSLDRGYQETQYFGPGTRLLVL.

The chain is built from TRBV2 and TRBJ1-2, with a weak D call TRBD1 (6 bases). V lost 6 bases and J lost 8, with 16 bases in between. The CDR3 runs to 13 residues. The germline V gene encodes CDR1 SNHLY and CDR2 FYNNEI. CDR3: CASRTGTSEGYTF. CDR3 coding DNA: TGTGCCAGCAGAACCGGGACATCGGAAGGCTACACCTTC.

This clonotype has ten or more counts. The V gene is TRBV5-1, the J gene TRBJ2-5; 7 bases fit TRBD2. Germline values: CDR1 SGHRS, CDR2 YFSETQ. The CDR3 length is 14 residues. Trimming at V came to 5 bases and at J to 2 bases, leaving 6 bases not matched to a gene. CDR3 DNA sequence: TGCGCCAGCAGACCAACTAGCGTTCAAGAGACCCAGTACTTC. It codes for CASRPTSVQETQYF.